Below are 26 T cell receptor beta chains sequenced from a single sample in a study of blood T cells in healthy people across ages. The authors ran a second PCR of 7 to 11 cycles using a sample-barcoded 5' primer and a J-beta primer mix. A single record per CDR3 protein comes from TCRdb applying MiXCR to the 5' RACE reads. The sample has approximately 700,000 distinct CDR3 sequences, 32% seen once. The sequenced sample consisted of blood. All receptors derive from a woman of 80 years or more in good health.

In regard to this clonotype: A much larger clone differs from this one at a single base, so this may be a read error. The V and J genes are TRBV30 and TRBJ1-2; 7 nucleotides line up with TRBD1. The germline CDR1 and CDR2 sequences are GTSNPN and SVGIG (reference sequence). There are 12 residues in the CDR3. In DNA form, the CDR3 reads TGTGCCTGGAGTGGGGACAGAAATGGCTGCACCTTC. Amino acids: CAWSGDRNGCTF.

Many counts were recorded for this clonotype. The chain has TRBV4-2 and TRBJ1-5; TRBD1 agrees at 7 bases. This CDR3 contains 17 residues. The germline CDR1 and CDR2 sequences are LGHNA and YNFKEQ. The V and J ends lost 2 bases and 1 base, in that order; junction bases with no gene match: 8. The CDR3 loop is CASSQSDRVVSNQPQHF. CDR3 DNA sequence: TGTGCCAGCAGCCAAAGCGACAGGGTCGTCAGCAATCAGCCCCAGCATTTT.

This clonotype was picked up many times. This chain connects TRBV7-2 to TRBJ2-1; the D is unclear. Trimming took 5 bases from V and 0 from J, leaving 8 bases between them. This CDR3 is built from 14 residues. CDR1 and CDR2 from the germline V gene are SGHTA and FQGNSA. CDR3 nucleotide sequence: TGTGCCAGCAGCGTCCCAAGCTCCTACAATGAGCAGTTCTTC. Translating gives CASSVPSSYNEQFF.

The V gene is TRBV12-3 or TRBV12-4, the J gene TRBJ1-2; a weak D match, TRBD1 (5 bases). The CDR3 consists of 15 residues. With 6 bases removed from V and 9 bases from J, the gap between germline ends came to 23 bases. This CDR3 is CASSRGVWGSTRYTF. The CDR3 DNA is TGTGCCAGCAGCCGGGGGGTTTGGGGCAGCACCCGCTACACCTTC.

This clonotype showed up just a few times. CDR3: CASSQDLVSGNTIYF. Written as DNA, the CDR3 is TGCGCCAGCAGCCAAGATCTGGTTTCTGGAAACACCATATATTTT. V usage is TRBV4-3 and J usage is TRBJ1-3, with D uncertain. Germline V lookup: CDR1 LGHNA, CDR2 YSLEER. The CDR3 has 15 residues. The V end was cut by 0 bases, the J end by 1 base, with 7 bases between.

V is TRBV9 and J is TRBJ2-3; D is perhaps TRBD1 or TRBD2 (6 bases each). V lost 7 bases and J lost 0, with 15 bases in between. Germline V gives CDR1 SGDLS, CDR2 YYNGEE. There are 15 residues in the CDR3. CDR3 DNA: TGTGCCAGCGGGGGGCTTAAAGGGAGCACAGATACGCAGTATTTT. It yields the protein CASGGLKGSTDTQYF.

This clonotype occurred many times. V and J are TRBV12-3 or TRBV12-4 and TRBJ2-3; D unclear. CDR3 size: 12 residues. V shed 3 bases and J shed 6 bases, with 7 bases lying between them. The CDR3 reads CASSFMDDTQYF. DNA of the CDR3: TGTGCCAGCAGTTTCATGGACGATACGCAGTATTTT.

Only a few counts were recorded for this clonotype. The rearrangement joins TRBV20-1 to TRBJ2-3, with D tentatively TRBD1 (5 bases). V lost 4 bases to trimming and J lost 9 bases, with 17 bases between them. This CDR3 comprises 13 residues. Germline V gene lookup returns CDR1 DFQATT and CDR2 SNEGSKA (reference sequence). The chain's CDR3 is CSAIVQDQQTQYF. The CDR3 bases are TGCAGTGCTATTGTACAGGATCAGCAGACGCAGTATTTT.

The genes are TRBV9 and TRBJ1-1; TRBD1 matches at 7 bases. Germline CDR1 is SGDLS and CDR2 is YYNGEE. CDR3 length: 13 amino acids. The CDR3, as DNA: TGTGCGTCAGAGGGGGCGTCTGGCACTGAAGCTTTCTTT. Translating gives CASEGASGTEAFF.

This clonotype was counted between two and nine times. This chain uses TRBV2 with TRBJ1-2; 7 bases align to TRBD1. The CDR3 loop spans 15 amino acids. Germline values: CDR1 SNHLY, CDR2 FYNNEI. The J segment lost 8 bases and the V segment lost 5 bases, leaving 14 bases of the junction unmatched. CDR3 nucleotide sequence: TGTGCCAGCAGTCTCAGAACAGGGGCCTTGGAGGGCTACACCTTC. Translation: CASSLRTGALEGYTF.

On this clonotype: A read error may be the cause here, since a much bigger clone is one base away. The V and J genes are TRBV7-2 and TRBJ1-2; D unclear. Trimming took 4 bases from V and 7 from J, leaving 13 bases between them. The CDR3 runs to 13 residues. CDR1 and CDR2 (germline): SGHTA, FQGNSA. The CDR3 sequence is CTSSSAVIAGYTF. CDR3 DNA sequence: TGTACCAGCAGCTCGGCCGTTATCGCTGGCTACACCTTC.

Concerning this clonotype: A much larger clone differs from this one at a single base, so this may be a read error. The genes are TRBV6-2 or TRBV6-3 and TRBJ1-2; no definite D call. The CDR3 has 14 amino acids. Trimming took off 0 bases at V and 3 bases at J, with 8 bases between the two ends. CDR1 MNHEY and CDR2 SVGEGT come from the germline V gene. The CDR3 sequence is CASSYSRLDYGYTF. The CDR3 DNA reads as TGTGCCAGCAGTTACTCGAGACTGGACTATGGCTACACCTTC.

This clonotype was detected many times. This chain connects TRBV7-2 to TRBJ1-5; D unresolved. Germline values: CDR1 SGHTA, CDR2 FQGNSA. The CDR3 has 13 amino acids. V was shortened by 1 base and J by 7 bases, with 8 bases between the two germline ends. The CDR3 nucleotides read TGTGCCAGCAGCTTAGACAGCGGCCAGCCCCAGCATTTT. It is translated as CASSLDSGQPQHF.

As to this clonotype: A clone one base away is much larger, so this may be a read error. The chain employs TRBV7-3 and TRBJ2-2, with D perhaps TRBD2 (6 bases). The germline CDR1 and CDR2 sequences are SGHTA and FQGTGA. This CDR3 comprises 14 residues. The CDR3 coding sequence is TGTGCCAGCAGCTTAACCCCGGCGGGCGGGGAGCTGTGTTTT. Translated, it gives CASSLTPAGGELCF.

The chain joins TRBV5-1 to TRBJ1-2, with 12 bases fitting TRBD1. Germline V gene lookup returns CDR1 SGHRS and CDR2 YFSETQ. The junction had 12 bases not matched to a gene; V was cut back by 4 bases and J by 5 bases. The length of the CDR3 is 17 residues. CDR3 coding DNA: TGCGCCAGCAGCCCGAGCCCCGGGACAGGGGGCGAGTATGGCTACACCTTC. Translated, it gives CASSPSPGTGGEYGYTF.

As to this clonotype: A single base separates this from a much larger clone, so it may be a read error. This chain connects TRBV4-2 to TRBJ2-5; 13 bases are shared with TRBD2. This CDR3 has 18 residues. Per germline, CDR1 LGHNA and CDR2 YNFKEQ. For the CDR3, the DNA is TGTACCAGCAGCCAAGATCAAGGGACTAGCGGGGCGGAAGAGACCCAGTACTTC. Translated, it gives CTSSQDQGTSGAEETQYF.

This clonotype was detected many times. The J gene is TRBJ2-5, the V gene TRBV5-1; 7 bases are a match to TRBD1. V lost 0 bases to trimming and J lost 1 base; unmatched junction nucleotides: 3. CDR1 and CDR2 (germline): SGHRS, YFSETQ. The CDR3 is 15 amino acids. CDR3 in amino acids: CASSLEPGGQETQYF. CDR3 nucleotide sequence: TGCGCCAGCAGCTTGGAACCAGGGGGCCAAGAGACCCAGTACTTC. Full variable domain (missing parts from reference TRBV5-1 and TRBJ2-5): KAGVTQTPRYLIKTRGQQVTLSCSPISGHRSVSWYQQTPGQGLQFLFEYFSETQRNKGNFPGRFSGRQFSNSRSEMNVSTLELGDSALYLCASSLEPGGQETQYFGPGTRLLVL.

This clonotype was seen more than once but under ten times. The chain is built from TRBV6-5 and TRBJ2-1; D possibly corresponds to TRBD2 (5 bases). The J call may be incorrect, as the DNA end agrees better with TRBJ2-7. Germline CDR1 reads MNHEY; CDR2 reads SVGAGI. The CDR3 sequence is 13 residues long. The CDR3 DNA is TGTGCCAGCAGGACGGACTCCTACAATGAGCAGTACTTC. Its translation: CASRTDSYNEQYF.

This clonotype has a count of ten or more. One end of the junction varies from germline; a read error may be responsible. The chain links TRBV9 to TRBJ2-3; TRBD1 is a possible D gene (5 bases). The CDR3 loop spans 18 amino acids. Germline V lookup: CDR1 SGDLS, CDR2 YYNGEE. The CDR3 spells CASTVGVGTPTLGDTQYF. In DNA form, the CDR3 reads TGTGCCAGCACCGTAGGGGTCGGAACACCAACTCTTGGGGATACGCAGTATTTT.

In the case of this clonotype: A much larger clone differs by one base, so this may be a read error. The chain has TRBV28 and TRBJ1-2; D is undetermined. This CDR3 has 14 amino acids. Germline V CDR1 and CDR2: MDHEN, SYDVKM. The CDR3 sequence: CAGRRFRQNYGYTF. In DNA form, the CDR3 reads TGTGCCGGCAGACGTTTTCGGCAGAACTATGGCTACACCTTC.

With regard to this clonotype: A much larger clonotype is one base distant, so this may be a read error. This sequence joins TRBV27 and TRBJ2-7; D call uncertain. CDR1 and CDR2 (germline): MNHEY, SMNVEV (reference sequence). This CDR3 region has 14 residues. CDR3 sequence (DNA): TGTGTCAGCAGTTGTAGGTATGGGAACTACGAGCAGTACTTC. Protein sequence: CVSSCRYGNYEQYF.

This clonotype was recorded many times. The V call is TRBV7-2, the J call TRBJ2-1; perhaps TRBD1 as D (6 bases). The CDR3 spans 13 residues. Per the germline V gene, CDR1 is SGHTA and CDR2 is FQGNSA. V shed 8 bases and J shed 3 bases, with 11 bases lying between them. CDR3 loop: CASAQGHYNEQFF. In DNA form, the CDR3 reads TGTGCCAGCGCTCAGGGACACTACAATGAGCAGTTCTTC.

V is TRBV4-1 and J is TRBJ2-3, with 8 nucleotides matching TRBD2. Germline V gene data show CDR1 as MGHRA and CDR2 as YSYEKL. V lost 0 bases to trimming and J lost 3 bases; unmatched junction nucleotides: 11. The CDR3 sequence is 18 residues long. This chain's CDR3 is CASSQDQARAGVTDTQYF. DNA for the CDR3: TGCGCCAGCAGCCAAGATCAGGCGCGAGCGGGGGTAACAGATACGCAGTATTTT.

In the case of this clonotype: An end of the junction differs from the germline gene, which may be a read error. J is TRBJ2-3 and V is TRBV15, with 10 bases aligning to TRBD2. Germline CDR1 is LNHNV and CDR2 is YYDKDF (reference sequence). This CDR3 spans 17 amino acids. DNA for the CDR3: TGCGCCACCAGCGAGGATAGCGGGAGGCCAATCACAGATACGCAGTATTTT. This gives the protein CATSEDSGRPITDTQYF.

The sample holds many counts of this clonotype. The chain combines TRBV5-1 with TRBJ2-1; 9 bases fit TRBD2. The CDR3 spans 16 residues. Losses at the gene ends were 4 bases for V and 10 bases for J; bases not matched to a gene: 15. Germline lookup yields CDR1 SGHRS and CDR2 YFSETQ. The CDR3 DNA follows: TGCGCCAGCAGCACCGGCAGCGGGGGGCCCTCGATCGAGCAGTTCTTC. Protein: CASSTGSGGPSIEQFF.

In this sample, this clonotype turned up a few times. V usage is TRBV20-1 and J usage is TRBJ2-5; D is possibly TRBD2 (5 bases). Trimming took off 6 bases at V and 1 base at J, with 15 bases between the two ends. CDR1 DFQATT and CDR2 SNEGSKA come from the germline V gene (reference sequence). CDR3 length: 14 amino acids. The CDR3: CSASRGEIQETQYF. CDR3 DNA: TGCAGTGCGAGTCGGGGAGAAATCCAAGAGACCCAGTACTTC.